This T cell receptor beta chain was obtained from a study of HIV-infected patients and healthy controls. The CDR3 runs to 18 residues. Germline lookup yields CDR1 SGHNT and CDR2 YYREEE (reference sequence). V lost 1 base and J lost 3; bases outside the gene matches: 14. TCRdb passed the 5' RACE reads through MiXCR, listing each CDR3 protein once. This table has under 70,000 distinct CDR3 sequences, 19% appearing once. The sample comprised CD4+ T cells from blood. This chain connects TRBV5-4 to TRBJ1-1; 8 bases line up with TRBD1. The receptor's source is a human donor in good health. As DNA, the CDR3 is TGTGCCAGCAGCTTGTTGGGTTCTGGACAGGGCTGGCACACTGAAGCTTTCTTT. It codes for CASSLLGSGQGWHTEAFF.